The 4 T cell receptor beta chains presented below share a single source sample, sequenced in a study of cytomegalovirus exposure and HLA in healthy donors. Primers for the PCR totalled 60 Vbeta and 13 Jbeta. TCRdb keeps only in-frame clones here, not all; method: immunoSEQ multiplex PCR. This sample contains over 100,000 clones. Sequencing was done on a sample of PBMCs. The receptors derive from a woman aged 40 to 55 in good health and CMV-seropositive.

The DNA for the CDR3 is TGTGCCAGTAGGGAAACGGGCTATGGCTACACCTTC. Its translation is CASRETGYGYTF. V usage is TRBV19 and J usage is TRBJ1-2, with D uncertain. Germline assignment: CDR1 LNHDA and CDR2 SQIVND (reference sequence). V was pared by 6 bases and J by 4 bases, with 9 bases between. This CDR3 has 12 residues.

CDR3 loop: CASSDLLAGVVQYF. The DNA of the CDR3 is TGTGCCAGCAGTGACTTACTAGCGGGAGTGGTGCAGTACTTC. This sequence joins TRBV2 and TRBJ2-7, with 11 bases that match TRBD2. The germline CDR1 and CDR2 sequences are SNHLY and FYNNEI. CDR3 length: 14 amino acids. The ends lost 3 bases at V and 9 bases at J; junction bases unmatched: 7.

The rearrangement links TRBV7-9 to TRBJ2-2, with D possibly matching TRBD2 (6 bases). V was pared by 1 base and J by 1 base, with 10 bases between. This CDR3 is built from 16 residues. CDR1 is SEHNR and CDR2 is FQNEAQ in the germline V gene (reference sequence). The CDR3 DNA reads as TGTGCCAGCAGCTTAGTAATGCGGGAGAACACCGGGGAGCTGTTTTTT. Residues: CASSLVMRENTGELFF.

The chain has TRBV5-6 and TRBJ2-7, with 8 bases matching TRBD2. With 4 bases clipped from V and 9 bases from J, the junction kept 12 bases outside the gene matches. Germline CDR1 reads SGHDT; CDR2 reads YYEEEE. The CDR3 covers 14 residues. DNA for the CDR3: TGTGCCAGCAGCCAATCGGCGGCTAGCGGGTTGCAGTACTTC. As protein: CASSQSAASGLQYF.